Listed here are 2 T cell receptor beta chains from one sample, sequenced in a study of T cells in localized non-small cell lung cancer. Assay: immunoSEQ multiplex PCR; the TCRdb copy retains only in-frame clones and omits some. The table shows under 45,000 clones, with 83% occurring only once. The material sequenced was PBMCs, taken before any cancer treatment. The receptors come from a man aged 40 to 69 with stage II lung adenocarcinoma.

The V and J genes are TRBV5-1 and TRBJ2-1; no firm D call. Per germline, CDR1 SGHRS and CDR2 YFSETQ. The CDR3 is made up of 15 amino acids. The V and J ends lost 4 bases and 8 bases respectively, with 19 bases between them. For the CDR3, the DNA is TGCGCCAGCAGCGACCGGAGTCCGGGCGAGGATGAGCAGTTCTTC. It specifies CASSDRSPGEDEQFF.

This rearrangement joins TRBV5-8 to TRBJ1-6, with 7 nucleotides matching TRBD1. The V gene end was trimmed by 9 bases and the J gene end by 5 bases; junction bases not matched to a gene: 5. The CDR3 is 13 residues long. Germline CDR1 reads SGHTS; CDR2 reads YDEGEE. The CDR3 DNA follows: TGTGCCACTCGGGACAGCAATAATTCACCCCTCCACTTT. This translates into CATRDSNNSPLHF.